Sequencing of this T cell receptor (beta chain) was carried out in a study of Ad26.COV2.S vaccination and SARS-CoV-2 variants. The method was immunoSEQ multiplex PCR; TCRdb's version includes in-frame clones alone and lacks a portion of them. Of approximately 300,000 clones listed, around 83% were seen once; the top ten hold 1.9%. This clone was detected once. J gave up 2 bases and V 7 bases, and 13 bases lay outside the gene matches. Germline CDR1 and CDR2: SQVTM and ANQGSEA. The CDR3 contains 16 residues. Indicated treatment: 15 to 20 received Ad26.COV2.S at low or high dose, single or two shots; 5 received placebo; per-sample allocation not given. Samples were taken on day 63 after the first vaccine or placebo injection.

The V gene is TRBV29-1, the J gene TRBJ2-3; the match to TRBD2 covers 9 bases. The TCR originated in a person between 18 and 59 years old who received the Ad26.COV2.S COVID-19 vaccine or a placebo. The input for sequencing was peripheral blood, taken in a trial of Ad26.COV2.S vaccine versus placebo. Here the CDR3 reads CSAGGPASGDTDTQYF. The CDR3 nucleotides read TGCAGCGCCGGGGGGCCGGCTAGCGGGGACACAGATACGCAGTATTTT.